This TCR beta chain was documented in a study of Ad26.COV2.S vaccination and SARS-CoV-2 variants. At the level of the study: The authors gave Ad26.COV2.S intramuscularly, either once or twice 56 days apart.

Measured with immunoSEQ multiplex PCR; TCRdb has only the in-frame clones, and not every one. This sample has about 410,000 clones; approximately 91% occur once, and the top ten carry under 3.5%. Germline assignment: CDR1 KGHDR and CDR2 SFDVKD. CDR3 size: 15 residues. V was pared by 6 bases and J by 1 base, with 6 bases of the junction left unmatched. This clone was counted a single time. Treatment meaning: some 19 received Ad26.COV2.S at low or high dose, single or two shots; about five received placebo; per-sample allocation not given. On day 63 after the first injection, vaccine and placebo recipients gave samples.

This clonotype was sampled from a person aged 18-65 years who received the Ad26.COV2.S COVID-19 vaccine or a placebo. The chain has TRBV24-1 and TRBJ2-3, with TRBD1 matching 7 bases. The input for sequencing was peripheral blood, taken in a trial of Ad26.COV2.S vaccine versus placebo. CDR3 in amino acids: CATSSRGLGTDTQYF. The DNA of the CDR3 is TGTGCCACCAGTTCCAGGGGGTTGGGCACAGATACGCAGTATTTT.